The source of this TCR beta chain is a study of T cell responses to AZD1222 COVID-19 vaccine. As to this clone: One junction end disagrees with the germline gene, perhaps due to a read error.

The data were produced by immunoSEQ multiplex PCR, yet TCRdb's version contains in-frame clones alone and is incomplete. This sample has 90,000 to 100,000 clones, with nearly 90% found just once. CDR3 length: 14 amino acids. The germline V gene has CDR1 SGHRS and CDR2 YFSETQ. The sequencing used peripheral blood, collected on day 0 of AZD1222 vaccination. The receptor was derived from an adult in good health. The rearrangement links TRBV5-1 to TRBJ2-2; D is perhaps TRBD2 (6 bases). DNA for the CDR3: TGTGCCAGCAGGCGGCAGGGAGGCACCGGGGAGCTGTTTTTT. Protein sequence: CASRRQGGTGELFF.